A selection of T cell receptor beta chains follows, all from one sample in a study of long-term antiretroviral therapy in people with HIV. The table came from immunoSEQ multiplex PCR; TCRdb's copy has only in-frame clones and leaves some out. The repertoire consists of 25,000 to 40,000 clones, with about 85% occurring once and the leading ten covering 10% to 15%. The material sequenced was unsorted PBMCs, taken 1.1 years after starting antiretroviral therapy. All receptors come from a man younger than 30 with HIV. Each CDR3 is given without its conserved first and last residue. Fields, in order: clone size, V gene, CDR3 protein. The size field is filled for only some rows; it gives once, few, many or a size class.

>-|TRBV6-5
ASSQGSHTQY
>-|TRBV4-3
ASSQDVRLAEETQY
>-|TRBV6-5
ATAASGGKTQY
>-|TRBV6-4
ASSETGQGGIGTQY
>-|TRBV30
AWSVTPLSSGNTIY
>once|TRBV14
ASSQGGHEQY
>-|TRBV5-1
ASSLAGPSDLETQY
>-|TRBV4-3
ASSQTRSVDDNQPQH
>-|TRBV10-2
ASSESGGNQPQH
>-|TRBV10-3
AMRPGLASNTGELF
>-|TRBV5-4
ASSRLAGVEDTQY
>-|TRBV28
ASSLAGNQPQH
>-|TRBV11-2
ASSPGRGNTIY
>-|TRBV5-1
ASSLGTGYNSPLH
>-|TRBV6-4
ASSASPGNTEAF
>-|TRBV4-3
ASSQGYREGRNIQY
>-|TRBV4-2
ASSQDSGAPGGYT
>once|TRBV6-5
ASSYSGSYEQY
>-|TRBV19
ASSGQGGNQPQH
>-|TRBV25-1
ASSEGVPYGYT
>-|TRBV18
ASSPRQISTDTQY
>-|TRBV4-2
ASSQDERRSYNEQF
>-|TRBV9
ASSSGTGWVRYGYT
>-|TRBV5-6
ASSSGTGGGQPQH
>-|TRBV9
ASSGQGWRETQY
>-|TRBV27
ASSQGLPNSPLH
>few|TRBV2
ATSGLSNQPQH
>-|TRBV30
AWGTGGGGNEQF
>-|TRBV4-3
ASSQARGHMAGANVLT
>-|TRBV12-5
ASGLDRQTDTQY
>-|TRBV9
ASNDNTGELF